This T cell receptor (beta chain) was identified in a study of cytomegalovirus exposure and HLA in healthy donors. Study observations and caveats: Fewer N-insertions than the roughly 700-donor mean were reportedly shown by an Asian-associated ancestry cluster in a later analysis.

CDR3 length: 11 residues. V lost 8 bases, J lost 7 bases, and 9 bases lay in between. Germline values: CDR1 MNHEY, CDR2 SVGAGI. Points on this clone: Its antigen is unknown.

Primers for the PCR totalled 60 Vbeta and 13 Jbeta. TCRdb's copy holds only in-frame clones and misses some; the assay was immunoSEQ multiplex PCR. Here the sample spans roughly 120,000 clones, around a tenth being singletons. Sequenced material: PBMCs. V and J are TRBV6-5 and TRBJ1-3, with D tentatively TRBD1 (6 bases). This TCR derives from a man aged 25-45 years in good health and CMV-seronegative. The CDR3 bases are TGTGCCAGCCACCAGGGGAACACCATATATTTT. It translates to CASHQGNTIYF.